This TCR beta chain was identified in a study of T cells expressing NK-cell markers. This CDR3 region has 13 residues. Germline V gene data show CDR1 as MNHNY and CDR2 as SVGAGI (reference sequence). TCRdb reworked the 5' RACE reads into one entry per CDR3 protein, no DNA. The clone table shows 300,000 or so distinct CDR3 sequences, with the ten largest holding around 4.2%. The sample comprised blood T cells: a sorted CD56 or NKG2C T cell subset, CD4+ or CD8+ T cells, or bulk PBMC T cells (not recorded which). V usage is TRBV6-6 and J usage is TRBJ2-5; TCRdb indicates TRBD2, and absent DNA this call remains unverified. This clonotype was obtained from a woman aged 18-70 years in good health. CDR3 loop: CAARDRGKETQYF.